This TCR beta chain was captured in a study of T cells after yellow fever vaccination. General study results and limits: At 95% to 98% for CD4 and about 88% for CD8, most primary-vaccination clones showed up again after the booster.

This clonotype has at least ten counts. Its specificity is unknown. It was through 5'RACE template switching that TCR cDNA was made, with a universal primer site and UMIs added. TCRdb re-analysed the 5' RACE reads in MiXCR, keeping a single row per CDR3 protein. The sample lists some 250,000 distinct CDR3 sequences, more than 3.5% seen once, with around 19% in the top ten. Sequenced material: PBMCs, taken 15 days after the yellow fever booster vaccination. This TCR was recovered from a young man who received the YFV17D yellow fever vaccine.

DNA of the CDR3: TGTGCCAGCAGGGCTAGCGGGCCGGACTATGAGCAGTTCTTC. It encodes CASRASGPDYEQFF. The genes are TRBV12-3 or TRBV12-4 and TRBJ2-1, with 8 positions matching TRBD2. The CDR3 runs 14 residues. Germline trimming cut 6 bases from V and 8 bases from J; bases unmatched to any gene: 9.